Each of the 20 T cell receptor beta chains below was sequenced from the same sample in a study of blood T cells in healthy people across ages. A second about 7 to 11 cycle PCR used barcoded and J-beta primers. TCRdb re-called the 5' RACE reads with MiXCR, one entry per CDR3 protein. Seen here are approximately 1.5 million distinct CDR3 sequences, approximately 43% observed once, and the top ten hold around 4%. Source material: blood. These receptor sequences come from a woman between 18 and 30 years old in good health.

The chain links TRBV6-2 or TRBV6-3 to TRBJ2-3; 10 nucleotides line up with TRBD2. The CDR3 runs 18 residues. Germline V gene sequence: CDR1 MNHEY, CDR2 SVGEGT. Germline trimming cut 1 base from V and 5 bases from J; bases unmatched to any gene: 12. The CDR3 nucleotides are TGTGCCAGCAGTTACTTAAAAGCGGGAGGGCCCGGTGAAGATACGCAGTATTTT. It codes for CASSYLKAGGPGEDTQYF.

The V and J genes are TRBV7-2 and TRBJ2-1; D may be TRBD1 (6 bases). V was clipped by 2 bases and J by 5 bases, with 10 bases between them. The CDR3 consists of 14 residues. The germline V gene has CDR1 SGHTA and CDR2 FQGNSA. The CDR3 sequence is CASSLMDRDNEQFF. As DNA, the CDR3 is TGTGCCAGCAGCTTAATGGACAGAGACAATGAGCAGTTCTTC.

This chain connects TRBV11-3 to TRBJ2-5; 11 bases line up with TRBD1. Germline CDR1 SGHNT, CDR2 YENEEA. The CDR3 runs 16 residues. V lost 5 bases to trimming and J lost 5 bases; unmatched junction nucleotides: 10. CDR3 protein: CASSPGQGARWETQYF. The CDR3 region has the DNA TGTGCCAGCAGCCCTGGACAGGGGGCCCGCTGGGAGACCCAGTACTTC.

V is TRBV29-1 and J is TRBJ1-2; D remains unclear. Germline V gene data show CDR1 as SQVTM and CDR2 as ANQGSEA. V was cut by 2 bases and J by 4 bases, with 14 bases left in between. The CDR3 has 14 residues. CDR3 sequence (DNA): TGCAGCGTTGAAAGGAACCGATTAACCTATGGCTACACCTTC. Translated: CSVERNRLTYGYTF.

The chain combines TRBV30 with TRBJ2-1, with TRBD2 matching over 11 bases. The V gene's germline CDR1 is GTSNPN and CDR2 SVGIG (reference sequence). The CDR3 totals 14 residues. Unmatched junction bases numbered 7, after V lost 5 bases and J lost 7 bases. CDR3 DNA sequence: TGTGCCTGGTGGACTAGCGGGTATGTAAATGAGCAGTTCTTC. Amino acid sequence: CAWWTSGYVNEQFF.

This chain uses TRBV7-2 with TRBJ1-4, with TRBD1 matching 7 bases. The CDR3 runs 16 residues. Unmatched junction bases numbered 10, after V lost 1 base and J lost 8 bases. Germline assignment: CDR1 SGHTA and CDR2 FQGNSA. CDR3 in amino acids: CASSLDPGGSGEKLFF. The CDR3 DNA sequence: TGTGCCAGCAGCTTAGATCCAGGGGGGTCAGGAGAAAAACTGTTTTTT.

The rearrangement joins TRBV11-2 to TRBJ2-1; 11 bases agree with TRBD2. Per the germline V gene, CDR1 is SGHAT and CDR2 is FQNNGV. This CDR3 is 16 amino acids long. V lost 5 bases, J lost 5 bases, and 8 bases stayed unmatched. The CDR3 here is CASSPAGTSGNNEQFF. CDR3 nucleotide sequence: TGTGCCAGCAGCCCCGCCGGGACTAGCGGAAACAATGAGCAGTTCTTC.

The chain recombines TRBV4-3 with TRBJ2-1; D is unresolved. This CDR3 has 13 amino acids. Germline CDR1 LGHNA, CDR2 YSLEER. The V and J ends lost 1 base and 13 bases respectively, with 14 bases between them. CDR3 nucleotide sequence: TGCGCCAGCAGCCAAGTGCAAGGGTACATTCAGTTCTTC. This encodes CASSQVQGYIQFF.

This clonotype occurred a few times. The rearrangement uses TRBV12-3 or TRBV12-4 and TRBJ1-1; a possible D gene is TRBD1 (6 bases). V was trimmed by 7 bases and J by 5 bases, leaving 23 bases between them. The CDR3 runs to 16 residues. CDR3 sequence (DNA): TGTGCCAGCACCCCTAGAAGGGGGGCGCTGATTACTGAAGCTTTCTTT. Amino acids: CASTPRRGALITEAFF.

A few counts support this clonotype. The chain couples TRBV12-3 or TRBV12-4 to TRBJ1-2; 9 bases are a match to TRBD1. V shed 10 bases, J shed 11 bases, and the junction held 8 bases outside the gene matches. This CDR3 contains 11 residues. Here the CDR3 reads CANLRDRVYTF. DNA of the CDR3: TGTGCCAACCTCCGGGACAGGGTGTACACCTTC.

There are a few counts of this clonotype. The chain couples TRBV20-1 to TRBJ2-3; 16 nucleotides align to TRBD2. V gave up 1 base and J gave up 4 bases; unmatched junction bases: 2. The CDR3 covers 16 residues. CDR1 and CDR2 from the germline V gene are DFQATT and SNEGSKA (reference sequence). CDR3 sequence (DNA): TGCAGTGCTAGAGGGGGACTAGCGGGGGGGGCAGATACGCAGTATTTT. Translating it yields CSARGGLAGGADTQYF.

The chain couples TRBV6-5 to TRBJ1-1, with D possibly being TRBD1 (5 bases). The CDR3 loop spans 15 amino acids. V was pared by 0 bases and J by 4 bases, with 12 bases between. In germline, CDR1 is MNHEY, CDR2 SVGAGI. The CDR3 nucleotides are TGTGCCAGCAGTTACTCGGCCAGGGATGGCACTGAAGCTTTCTTT. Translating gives CASSYSARDGTEAFF.

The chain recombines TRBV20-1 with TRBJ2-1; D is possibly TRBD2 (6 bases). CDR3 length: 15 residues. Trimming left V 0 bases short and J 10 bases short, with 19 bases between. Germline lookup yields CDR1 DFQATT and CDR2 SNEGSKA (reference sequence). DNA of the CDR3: TGCAGTGCTAGAGATCCCCGGGGAGGATCGAGGGAGCAGTTCTTC. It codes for CSARDPRGGSREQFF.

In DNA form, the CDR3 reads TGTGCCAGCAGCGTAGACGGTCGGCTTACTAAAGGGGGTAATGAGCAGTTCTTC. As protein: CASSVDGRLTKGGNEQFF. This chain links TRBV9 with TRBJ2-1, with a tentative D call TRBD1 (6 bases). The CDR3 sequence is 18 residues long. Germline CDR1 and CDR2: SGDLS and YYNGEE. Trimming shortened V by 0 bases and J by 7 bases, and 23 bases separated the two germline ends.

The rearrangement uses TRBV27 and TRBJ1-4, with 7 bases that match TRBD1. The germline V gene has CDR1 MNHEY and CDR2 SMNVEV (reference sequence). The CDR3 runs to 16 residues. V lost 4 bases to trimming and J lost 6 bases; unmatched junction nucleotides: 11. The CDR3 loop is CASSYLTRGIDEKLFF. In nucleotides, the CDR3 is TGTGCCAGCAGTTACCTCACCAGGGGGATCGATGAAAAACTGTTTTTT.

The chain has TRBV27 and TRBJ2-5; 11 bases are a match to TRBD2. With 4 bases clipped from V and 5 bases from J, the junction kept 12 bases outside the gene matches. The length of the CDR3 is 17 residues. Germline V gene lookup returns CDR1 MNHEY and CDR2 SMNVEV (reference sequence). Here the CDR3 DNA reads TGTGCCAGCAGTTCCCTATCGGGACTAGCGGTAGGGGAGACCCAGTACTTC. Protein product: CASSSLSGLAVGETQYF.

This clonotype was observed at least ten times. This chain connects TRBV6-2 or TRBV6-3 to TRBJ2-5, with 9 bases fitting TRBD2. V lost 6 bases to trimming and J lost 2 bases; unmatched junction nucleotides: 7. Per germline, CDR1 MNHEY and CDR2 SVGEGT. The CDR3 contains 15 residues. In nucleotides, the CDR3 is TGTGCCAGCAGCCCGACTAGCGGTACTCAAGAGACCCAGTACTTC. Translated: CASSPTSGTQETQYF.

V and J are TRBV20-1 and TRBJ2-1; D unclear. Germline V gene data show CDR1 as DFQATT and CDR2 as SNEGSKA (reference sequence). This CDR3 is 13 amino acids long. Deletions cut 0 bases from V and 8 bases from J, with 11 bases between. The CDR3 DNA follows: TGCAGTGCTAGAGATAACAGTCTCTATGAGCAGTTCTTC. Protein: CSARDNSLYEQFF.

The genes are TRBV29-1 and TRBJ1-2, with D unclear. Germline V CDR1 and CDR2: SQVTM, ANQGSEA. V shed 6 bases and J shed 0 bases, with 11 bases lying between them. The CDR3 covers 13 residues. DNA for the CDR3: TGCAGCGTCGAACCGACGTCTAACTATGGCTACACCTTC. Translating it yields CSVEPTSNYGYTF. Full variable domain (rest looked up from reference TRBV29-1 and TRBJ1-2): SAVISQKPSRDICQRGTSLTIQCQVDSQVTMMFWYRQQPGQSLTLIATANQGSEATYESGFVIDKFPISRPNLTFSTLTVSNMSPEDSSIYLCSVEPTSNYGYTFGSGTRLTVV.

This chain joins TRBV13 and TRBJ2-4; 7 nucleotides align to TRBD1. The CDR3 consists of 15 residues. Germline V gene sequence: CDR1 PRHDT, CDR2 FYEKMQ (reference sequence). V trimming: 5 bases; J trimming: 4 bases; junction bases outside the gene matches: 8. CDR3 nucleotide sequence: TGTGCCAGCAGCAGGAAGGGACAGCTTAAAAACATTCAGTACTTC. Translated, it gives CASSRKGQLKNIQYF.